This is a list of T cell receptor beta chains from one sample in a study of blood T cell repertoires in COVID-19. Here immunoSEQ multiplex PCR was the method, and the copy in TCRdb shows in-frame clones only, minus some. The data hold 350,000 to 550,000 clones, with about 90% observed a single time. Sequencing was performed on PBMCs or T cells enriched from blood (not recorded which). All receptors come from a woman under 30 with acute COVID-19. Each CDR3 is given with its conserved first and last residue. Each record gives: CDR3 protein, CDR3 DNA, J gene, clone size, V gene, CDR3 length, D gene. D genes are given only for firm matches. Not every row has a clone size; where given, it reads once, few, many or a size class.

CDR3: CASTESGQTEAFF
DNA: TGTGCCAGCACCGAGTCCGGACAGACTGAAGCTTTCTTT
J: TRBJ1-1
size: .
V: TRBV6-5
length: 13
D: .

CDR3: CASSEGDIKAFF
DNA: TGTGCCAGCAGTGAGGGGGACATCAAAGCTTTCTTT
J: TRBJ1-1
size: .
V: TRBV2
length: 12
D: .

CDR3: CASSSDRGGYTF
DNA: TGTGCCAGCAGCTCGGACAGGGGTGGCTACACCTTC
J: TRBJ1-2
size: .
V: TRBV7-3
length: 12
D: TRBD1

CDR3: CASSTGTSNYGELFF
DNA: TGTGCCAGCAGCACCGGGACTAGCAATTACGGGGAGCTGTTTTTT
J: TRBJ2-2
size: few
V: TRBV6-2/TRBV6-3
length: 15
D: TRBD2

CDR3: CASSSPGGSYNSPLHF
DNA: TGTGCCAGCAGCTCCCCCGGGGGATCCTATAATTCACCCCTCCACTTT
J: TRBJ1-6
size: .
V: TRBV7-2
length: 16
D: .

CDR3: CASSFRPGGGNTIYF
DNA: TGTGCCAGCAGTTTCCGCCCCGGGGGAGGAAACACCATATATTTT
J: TRBJ1-3
size: .
V: TRBV6-2/TRBV6-3
length: 15
D: .

CDR3: CASRDRAYGNQPQHF
DNA: TGTGCCAGTAGGGACAGGGCCTATGGCAATCAGCCCCAGCATTTT
J: TRBJ1-5
size: .
V: TRBV19
length: 15
D: TRBD1

CDR3: CASTSSSYEQYF
DNA: TGTGCCAGCACCTCGAGCTCCTACGAGCAGTACTTC
J: TRBJ2-7
size: .
V: TRBV12-1
length: 12
D: .

CDR3: CASSYLRNTGELFF
DNA: TGTGCCAGCAGTTATTTACGGAACACCGGGGAGCTGTTTTTT
J: TRBJ2-2
size: .
V: TRBV6-2/TRBV6-3
length: 14
D: .

CDR3: CASSQGPQGFLEQYF
DNA: TGTGCCAGCAGCCAAGGCCCCCAGGGGTTCCTCGAGCAGTACTTC
J: TRBJ2-7
size: few
V: TRBV3-1/TRBV3-2
length: 15
D: .

CDR3: CAWKTGSGLNEKLFF
DNA: TGTGCCTGGAAGACAGGGAGTGGGCTAAATGAAAAACTGTTTTTT
J: TRBJ1-4
size: .
V: TRBV30
length: 15
D: TRBD1

CDR3: CASRLQGEINNSPLHF
DNA: TGTGCCAGTAGGTTACAGGGGGAAATTAATAATTCACCCCTCCACTTT
J: TRBJ1-6
size: .
V: TRBV19
length: 16
D: TRBD1

CDR3: CSVEAFGYNEQFF
DNA: TGCAGCGTTGAAGCGTTCGGGTACAATGAGCAGTTCTTC
J: TRBJ2-1
size: .
V: TRBV29-1
length: 13
D: .

CDR3: CAWSKIGTGRNQPQHF
DNA: TGTGCCTGGAGTAAAATAGGGACAGGGAGAAATCAGCCCCAGCATTTT
J: TRBJ1-5
size: .
V: TRBV30
length: 16
D: TRBD1

CDR3: CASSFFGERDNEQFF
DNA: TGTGCCAGCAGTTTTTTCGGGGAAAGAGACAATGAGCAGTTCTTC
J: TRBJ2-1
size: .
V: TRBV27
length: 15
D: .

CDR3: CASSQTRHEQYF
DNA: TGTGCCAGCAGCCAAACCAGGCACGAGCAGTACTTC
J: TRBJ2-7
size: .
V: TRBV7-9
length: 12
D: .

CDR3: CASSPKLRDRGWVMNSPLHF
DNA: TGTGCCAGCAGCCCCAAGCTCCGGGACAGGGGATGGGTTATGAATTCACCCCTCCACTTT
J: TRBJ1-6
size: .
V: TRBV14
length: 20
D: TRBD1

CDR3: CAISASSGAYNEQFF
DNA: TGTGCCATCAGTGCTTCTAGCGGGGCCTACAATGAGCAGTTCTTC
J: TRBJ2-1
size: .
V: TRBV10-3
length: 15
D: TRBD2

CDR3: CASSLSGRNTYEQYF
DNA: TGTGCCAGCAGCTTATCAGGGCGGAATACCTACGAGCAGTACTTC
J: TRBJ2-7
size: .
V: TRBV7-2
length: 15
D: .

CDR3: CASSYRTGEDGYTF
DNA: TGTGCCAGCAGCTATCGGACAGGGGAGGATGGCTACACCTTC
J: TRBJ1-2
size: .
V: TRBV7-9
length: 14
D: TRBD1

CDR3: CASSKGQPRAETQYF
DNA: TGTGCCAGCAGCAAAGGCCAACCGCGGGCAGAGACCCAGTACTTC
J: TRBJ2-5
size: few
V: TRBV21-1
length: 15
D: .

CDR3: CASSFGLIGADTQYF
DNA: TGCGCCAGCAGCTTTGGGTTGATCGGAGCAGATACGCAGTATTTT
J: TRBJ2-3
size: .
V: TRBV5-1
length: 15
D: .

CDR3: CASCSRGQETQYF
DNA: TGTGCCAGCTGCTCAAGAGGGCAAGAGACCCAGTACTTC
J: TRBJ2-5
size: .
V: TRBV7-8
length: 13
D: .